This TCR beta chain appears in the sequencing data of a study of PD-L1 blockade in urothelial cancer. Whole-study context: Patients initiated atezolizumab around 2014 at 1,200 mg intravenously every 3 weeks. Blood yielded a median of about 140,000 T cells per sample.

Time point here: peripheral blood 6 weeks after treatment start. TCRdb's copy holds only in-frame clones and misses some; the assay was immunoSEQ multiplex PCR. This sample has approximately 79,000 clones, with about 91% found just once. There are 17 residues in the CDR3. Per germline, CDR1 MNHEY and CDR2 SMNVEV (reference sequence). V lost 5 bases and J lost 0; bases outside the gene matches: 10. V gene TRBV27 combines with J gene TRBJ2-1; 7 positions agree with TRBD2. Source: PBMCs, taken around atezolizumab (anti-PD-L1) treatment. The sequence derives from a woman over 75 with urothelial cancer. The CDR3 reads CASSIKSGISSYNEQFF. The CDR3 nucleotides read TGTGCCAGCAGTATTAAAAGCGGGATTAGCTCCTACAATGAGCAGTTCTTC.